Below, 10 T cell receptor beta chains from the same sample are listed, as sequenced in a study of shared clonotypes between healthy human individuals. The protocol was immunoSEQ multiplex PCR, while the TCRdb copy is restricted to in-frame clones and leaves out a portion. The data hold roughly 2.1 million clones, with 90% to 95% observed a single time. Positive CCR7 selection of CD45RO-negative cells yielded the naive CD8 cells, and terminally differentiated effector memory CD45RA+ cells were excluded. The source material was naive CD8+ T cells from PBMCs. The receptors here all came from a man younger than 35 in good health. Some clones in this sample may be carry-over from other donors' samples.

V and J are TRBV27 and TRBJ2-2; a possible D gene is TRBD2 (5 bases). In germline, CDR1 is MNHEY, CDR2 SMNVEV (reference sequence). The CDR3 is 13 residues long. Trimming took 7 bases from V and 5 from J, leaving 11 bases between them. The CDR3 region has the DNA TGTGCCAGCATATACCCGGGGACCGGGGAGCTGTTTTTT. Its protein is CASIYPGTGELFF.

In DNA, the CDR3 is TGTGCCAGCATCTCGGCTCAAAAACGAGAGACCCAGTACTTC. This codes for CASISAQKRETQYF. This chain links TRBV7-9 with TRBJ2-5; D not resolved. V dropped 7 bases and J dropped 4 bases, with 16 bases sitting between them. The germline CDR1 and CDR2 sequences are SEHNR and FQNEAQ (reference sequence). This CDR3 contains 14 residues.

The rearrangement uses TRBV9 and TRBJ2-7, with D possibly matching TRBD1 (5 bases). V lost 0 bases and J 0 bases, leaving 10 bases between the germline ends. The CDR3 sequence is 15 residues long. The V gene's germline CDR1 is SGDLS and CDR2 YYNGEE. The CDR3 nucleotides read TGTGCCAGCAGCGTAGGGGGCAGGTACTCCTACGAGCAGTACTTC. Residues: CASSVGGRYSYEQYF.

CDR3 residues: CASSYSTGETDNEQFF. The DNA for the CDR3 is TGTGCCAGCAGTTATTCGACGGGAGAAACCGACAATGAGCAGTTCTTC. The V call is TRBV6-5, the J call TRBJ2-1; possibly TRBD2 for D (6 bases). Trimming took off 3 bases at V and 5 bases at J, with 17 bases between the two ends. The CDR3 is 16 amino acids. Per the germline V gene, CDR1 is MNHEY and CDR2 is SVGAGI.

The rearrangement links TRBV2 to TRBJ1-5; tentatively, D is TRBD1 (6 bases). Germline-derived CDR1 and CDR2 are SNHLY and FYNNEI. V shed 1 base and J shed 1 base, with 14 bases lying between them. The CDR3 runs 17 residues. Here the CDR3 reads CASSEVRGRRSNQPQHF. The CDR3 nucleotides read TGTGCCAGCAGTGAAGTCAGGGGTCGGAGGAGCAATCAGCCCCAGCATTTT.

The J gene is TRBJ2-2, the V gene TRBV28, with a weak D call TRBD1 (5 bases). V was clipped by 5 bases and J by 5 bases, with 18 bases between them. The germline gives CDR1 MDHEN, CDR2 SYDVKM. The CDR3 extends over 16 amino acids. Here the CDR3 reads CASSRYTGLGTGELFF. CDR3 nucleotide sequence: TGTGCCAGCAGTCGGTATACAGGCCTGGGGACCGGGGAGCTGTTTTTT.

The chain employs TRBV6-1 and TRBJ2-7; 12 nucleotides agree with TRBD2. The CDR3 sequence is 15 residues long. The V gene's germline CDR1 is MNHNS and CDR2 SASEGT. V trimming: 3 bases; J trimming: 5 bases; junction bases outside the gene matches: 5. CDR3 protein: CASSETSGSLHEQYF. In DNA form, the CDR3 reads TGTGCCAGCAGTGAGACTAGCGGGAGCCTCCACGAGCAGTACTTC.

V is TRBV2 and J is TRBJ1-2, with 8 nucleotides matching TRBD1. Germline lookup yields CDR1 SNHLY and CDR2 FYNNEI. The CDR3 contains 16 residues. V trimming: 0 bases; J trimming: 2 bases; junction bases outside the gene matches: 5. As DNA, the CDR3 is TGTGCCAGCAGTGAAGCCGGGACAGGTTGGAACTATGGCTACACCTTC. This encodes CASSEAGTGWNYGYTF. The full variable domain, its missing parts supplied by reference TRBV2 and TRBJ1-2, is EPEVTQTPSHQVTQMGQEVILRCVPISNHLYFYWYRQILGQKVEFLVSFYNNEISEKSEIFDDQFSVERPDGSNFTLKIRSTKLEDSAMYFCASSEAGTGWNYGYTFGSGTRLTVV.

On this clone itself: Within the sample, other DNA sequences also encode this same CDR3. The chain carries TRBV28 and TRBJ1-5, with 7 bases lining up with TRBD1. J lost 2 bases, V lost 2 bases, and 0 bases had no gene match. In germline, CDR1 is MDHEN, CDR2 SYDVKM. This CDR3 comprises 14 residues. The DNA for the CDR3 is TGTGCCAGCAGTTTAGGACAGGGCAATCAGCCCCAGCATTTT. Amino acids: CASSLGQGNQPQHF.

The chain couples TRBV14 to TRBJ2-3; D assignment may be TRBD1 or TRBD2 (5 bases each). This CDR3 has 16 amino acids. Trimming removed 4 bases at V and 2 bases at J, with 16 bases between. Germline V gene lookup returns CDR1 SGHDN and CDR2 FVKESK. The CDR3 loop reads CASSPSSVGVTDTQYF. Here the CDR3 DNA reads TGTGCCAGCAGCCCCTCTTCGGTGGGGGTCACAGATACGCAGTATTTT.